The T cell receptor beta chain described here comes from a study of T cell changes during pregnancy in multiple sclerosis. TCRdb keeps only in-frame clones here, not all; method: immunoSEQ multiplex PCR. The data contain 50,000 to 60,000 clones, 90% of them singletons. Germline-derived CDR1 and CDR2 are SNHLY and FYNNEI. V dropped 8 bases and J dropped 4; count of bases not matched to a gene: 11. CDR3 length equals 18 residues. The sequencing used peripheral blood, collected in the first trimester of pregnancy. This receptor was obtained from a female donor in good health, enrolled as a control in a pregnancy study. V usage is TRBV2 and J usage is TRBJ2-1, with 16 bases identical to TRBD2. The CDR3 DNA is TGTGCCAGCGACACTGGGACTAGCGGGGGGGGCCTTTACAATGAGCAGTTCTTC. This encodes CASDTGTSGGGLYNEQFF.